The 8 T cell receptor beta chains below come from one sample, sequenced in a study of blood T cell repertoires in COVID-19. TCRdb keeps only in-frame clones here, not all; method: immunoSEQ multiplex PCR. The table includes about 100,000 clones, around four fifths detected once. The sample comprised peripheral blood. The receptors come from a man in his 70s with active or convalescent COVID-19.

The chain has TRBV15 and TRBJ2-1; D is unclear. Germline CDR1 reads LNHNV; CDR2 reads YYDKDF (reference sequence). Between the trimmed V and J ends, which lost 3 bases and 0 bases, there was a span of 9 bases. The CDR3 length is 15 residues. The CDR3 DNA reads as TGTGCCACCAGCAGGCCACGGAGCTCCTACAATGAGCAGTTCTTC. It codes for CATSRPRSSYNEQFF.

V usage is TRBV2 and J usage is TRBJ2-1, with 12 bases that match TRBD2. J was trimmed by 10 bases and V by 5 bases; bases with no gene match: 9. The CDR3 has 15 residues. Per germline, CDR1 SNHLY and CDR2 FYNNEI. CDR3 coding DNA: TGTGCCAGCAGTACCACTAGCGGGAGGTGGGGAGAGCAGTTCTTC. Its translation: CASSTTSGRWGEQFF.

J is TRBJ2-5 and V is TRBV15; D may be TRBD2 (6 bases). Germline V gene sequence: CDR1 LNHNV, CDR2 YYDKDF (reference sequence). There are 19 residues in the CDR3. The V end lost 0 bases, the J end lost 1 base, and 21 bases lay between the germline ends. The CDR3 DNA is TGTGCCACCAGCAGAGAGGGGGGAGGCCTAGGCAGCTCCCAAGAGACCCAGTACTTC. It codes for CATSREGGGLGSSQETQYF.

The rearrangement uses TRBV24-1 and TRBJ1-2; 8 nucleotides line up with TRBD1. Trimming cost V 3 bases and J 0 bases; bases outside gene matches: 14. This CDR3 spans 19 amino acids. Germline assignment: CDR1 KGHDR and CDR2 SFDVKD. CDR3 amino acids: CATSDPTPADRVSNYGYTF. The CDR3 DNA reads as TGTGCCACCAGTGATCCCACGCCTGCGGACAGGGTCTCTAACTATGGCTACACCTTC.

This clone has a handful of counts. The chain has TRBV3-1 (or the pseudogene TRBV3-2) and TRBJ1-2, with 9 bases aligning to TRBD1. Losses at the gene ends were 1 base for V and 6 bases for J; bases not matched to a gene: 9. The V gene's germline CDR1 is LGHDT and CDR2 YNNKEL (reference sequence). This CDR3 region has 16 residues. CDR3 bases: TGTGCCAGCAGCCAAGTAGGAGGACAGGGGCGAGATGGCTACACCTTC. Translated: CASSQVGGQGRDGYTF.

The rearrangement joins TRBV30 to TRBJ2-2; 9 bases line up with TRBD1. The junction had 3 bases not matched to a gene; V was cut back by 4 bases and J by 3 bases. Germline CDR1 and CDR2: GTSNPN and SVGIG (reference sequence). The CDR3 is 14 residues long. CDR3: CAWKQGADTGELFF. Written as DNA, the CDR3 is TGTGCCTGGAAACAGGGGGCGGACACCGGGGAGCTGTTTTTT.

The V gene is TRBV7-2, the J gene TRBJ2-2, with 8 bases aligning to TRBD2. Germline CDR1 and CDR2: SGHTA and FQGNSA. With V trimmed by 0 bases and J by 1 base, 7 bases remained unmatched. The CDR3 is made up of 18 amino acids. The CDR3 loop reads CASSLAPPGLVNTGELFF. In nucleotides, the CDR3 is TGTGCCAGCAGCTTAGCGCCCCCGGGACTAGTGAACACCGGGGAGCTGTTTTTT.

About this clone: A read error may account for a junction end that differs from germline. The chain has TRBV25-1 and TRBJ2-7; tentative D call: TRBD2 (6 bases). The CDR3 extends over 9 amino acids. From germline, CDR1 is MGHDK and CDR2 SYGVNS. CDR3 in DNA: TGCGCGGGGCCCTGCGAGCAGTACTTC. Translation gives CAGPCEQYF.